This TCR beta chain derives from a study of T cell responses to AZD1222 COVID-19 vaccine. About the study: Pooled in the analysis were second doses at about 4 or about 12 weeks.

Method: immunoSEQ multiplex PCR; TCRdb's copy keeps in-frame clones and lacks some. The sample has about 97,000 clones, about 86% seen once; the top ten hold approximately 1.5%. The ends were cut back, 5 bases at V and 4 bases at J, with 6 bases in the middle. Germline V gives CDR1 LNHDA, CDR2 SQIVND (reference sequence). CDR3 length: 11 amino acids. This chain joins TRBV19 and TRBJ2-7, with D unresolved. Sample: peripheral blood, taken on day 0 of AZD1222 vaccination. The sequence was obtained from an adult in good health. This chain's CDR3 is CASSRGYEQYF. CDR3 DNA: TGTGCCAGTAGTCGCGGTTACGAGCAGTACTTC.